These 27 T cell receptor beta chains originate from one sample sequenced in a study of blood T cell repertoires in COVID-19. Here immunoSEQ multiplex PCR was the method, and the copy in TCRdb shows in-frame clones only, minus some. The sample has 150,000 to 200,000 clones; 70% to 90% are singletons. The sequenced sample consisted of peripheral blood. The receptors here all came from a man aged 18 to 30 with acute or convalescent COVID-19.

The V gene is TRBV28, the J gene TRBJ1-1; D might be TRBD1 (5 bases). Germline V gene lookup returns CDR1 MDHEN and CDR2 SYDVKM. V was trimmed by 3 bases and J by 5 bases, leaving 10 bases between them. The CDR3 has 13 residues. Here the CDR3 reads CASSFVGGTEAFF. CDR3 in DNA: TGTGCCAGCAGTTTCGTCGGGGGAACTGAAGCTTTCTTT.

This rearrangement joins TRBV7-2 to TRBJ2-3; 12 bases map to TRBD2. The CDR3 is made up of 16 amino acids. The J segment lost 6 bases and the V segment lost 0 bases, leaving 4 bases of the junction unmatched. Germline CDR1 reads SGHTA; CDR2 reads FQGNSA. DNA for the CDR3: TGTGCCAGCAGCTTAGCGGCTAGCGGGGGGGTGGATACGCAGTATTTT. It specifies CASSLAASGGVDTQYF.

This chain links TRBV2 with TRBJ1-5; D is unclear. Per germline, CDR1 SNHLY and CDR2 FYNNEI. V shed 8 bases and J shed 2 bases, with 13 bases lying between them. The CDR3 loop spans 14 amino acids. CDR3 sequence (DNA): TGTGCCAGCCGGGCCTCCGGGGGCAATCAGCCCCAGCATTTT. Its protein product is CASRASGGNQPQHF. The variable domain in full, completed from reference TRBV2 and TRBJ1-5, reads EPEVTQTPSHQVTQMGQEVILRCVPISNHLYFYWYRQILGQKVEFLVSFYNNEISEKSEIFDDQFSVERPDGSNFTLKIRSTKLEDSAMYFCASRASGGNQPQHFGDGTRLSIL.

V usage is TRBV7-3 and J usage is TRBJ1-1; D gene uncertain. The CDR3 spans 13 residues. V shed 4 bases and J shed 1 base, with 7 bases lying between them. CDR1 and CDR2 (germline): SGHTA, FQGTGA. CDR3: CASSSSGNTEAFF. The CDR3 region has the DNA TGTGCCAGCAGCTCCTCAGGGAACACTGAAGCTTTCTTT.

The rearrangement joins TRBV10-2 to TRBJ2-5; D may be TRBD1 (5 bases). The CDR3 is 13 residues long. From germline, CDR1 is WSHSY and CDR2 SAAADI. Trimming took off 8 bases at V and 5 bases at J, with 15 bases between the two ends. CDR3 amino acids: CASLRGFRETQYF. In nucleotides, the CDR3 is TGCGCCAGCTTAAGGGGTTTCAGGGAGACCCAGTACTTC.

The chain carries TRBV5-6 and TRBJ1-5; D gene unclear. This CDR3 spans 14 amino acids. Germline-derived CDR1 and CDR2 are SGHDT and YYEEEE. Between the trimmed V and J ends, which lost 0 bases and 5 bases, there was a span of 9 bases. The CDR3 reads CASSLANGDQPQHF. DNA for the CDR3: TGTGCCAGCAGCTTGGCCAACGGAGATCAGCCCCAGCATTTT. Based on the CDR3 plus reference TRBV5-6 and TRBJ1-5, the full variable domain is DAGVTQSPTHLIKTRGQQVTLRCSPKSGHDTVSWYQQALGQGPQFIFQYYEEEERQRGNFPDRFSGHQFPNYSSELNVNALLLGDSALYLCASSLANGDQPQHFGDGTRLSIL.

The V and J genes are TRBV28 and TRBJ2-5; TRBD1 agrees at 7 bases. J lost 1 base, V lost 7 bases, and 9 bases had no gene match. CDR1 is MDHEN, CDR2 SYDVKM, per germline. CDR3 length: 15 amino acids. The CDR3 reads CASTTLQGFQETQYF. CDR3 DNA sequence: TGTGCCAGCACCACCCTACAGGGGTTCCAAGAGACCCAGTACTTC.

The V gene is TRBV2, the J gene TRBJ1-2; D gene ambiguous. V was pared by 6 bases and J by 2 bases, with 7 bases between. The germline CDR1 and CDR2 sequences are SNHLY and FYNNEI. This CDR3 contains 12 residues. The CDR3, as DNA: TGTGCCAGCAGGGCACAGAACTATGGCTACACCTTC. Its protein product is CASRAQNYGYTF.

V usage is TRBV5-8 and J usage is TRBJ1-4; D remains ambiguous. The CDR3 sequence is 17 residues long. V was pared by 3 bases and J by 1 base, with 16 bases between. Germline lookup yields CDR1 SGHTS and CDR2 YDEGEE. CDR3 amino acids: CASSSRLTAGTNEKLFF. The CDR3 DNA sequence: TGTGCCAGCAGCTCTCGTCTGACGGCGGGAACTAATGAAAAACTGTTTTTT.

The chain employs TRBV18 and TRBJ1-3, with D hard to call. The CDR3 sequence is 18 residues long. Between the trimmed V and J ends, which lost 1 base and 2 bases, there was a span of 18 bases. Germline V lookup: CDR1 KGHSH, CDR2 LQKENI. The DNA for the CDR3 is TGTGCCAGCTCACCACTCAAGAACACCAGGATCACTGGAAACACCATATATTTT. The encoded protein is CASSPLKNTRITGNTIYF.

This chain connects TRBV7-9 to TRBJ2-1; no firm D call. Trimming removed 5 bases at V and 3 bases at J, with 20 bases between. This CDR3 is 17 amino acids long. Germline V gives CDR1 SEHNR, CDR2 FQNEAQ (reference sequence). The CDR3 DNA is TGTGCCAGCAGCCCCCTTTCGGTACAGTTCTTCTACAATGAGCAGTTCTTC. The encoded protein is CASSPLSVQFFYNEQFF.

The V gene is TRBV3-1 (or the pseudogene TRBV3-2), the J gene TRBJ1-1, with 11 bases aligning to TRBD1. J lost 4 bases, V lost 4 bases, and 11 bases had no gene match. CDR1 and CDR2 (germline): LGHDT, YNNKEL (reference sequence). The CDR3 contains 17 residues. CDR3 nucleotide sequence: TGTGCCAGCAGCCTAGGACAGGGGGCAAGGCTGTTCACTGAAGCTTTCTTT. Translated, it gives CASSLGQGARLFTEAFF.

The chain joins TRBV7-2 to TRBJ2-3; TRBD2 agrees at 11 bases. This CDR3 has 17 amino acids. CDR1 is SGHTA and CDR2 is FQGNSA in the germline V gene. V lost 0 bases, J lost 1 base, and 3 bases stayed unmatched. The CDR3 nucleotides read TGTGCCAGCAGCTTAGCCCTAGCGGGGGGACGCACAGATACGCAGTATTTT. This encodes CASSLALAGGRTDTQYF.

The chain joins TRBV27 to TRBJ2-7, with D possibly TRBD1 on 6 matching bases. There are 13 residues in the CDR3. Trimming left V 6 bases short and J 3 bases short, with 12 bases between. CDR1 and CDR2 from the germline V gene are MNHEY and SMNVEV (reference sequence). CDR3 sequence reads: CASSRRQDYEQYV. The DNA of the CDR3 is TGTGCCAGCAGCCGTAGACAGGACTACGAGCAGTACGTC.

The CDR3 coding sequence is TGTGCCAGCAGAGGACAGCTATTTCAAGAGACCCAGTACTTC. Translated: CASRGQLFQETQYF. The chain links TRBV2 to TRBJ2-5, with D maybe TRBD1 (6 bases). The V gene's germline CDR1 is SNHLY and CDR2 FYNNEI. CDR3 length equals 14 residues. V was clipped by 6 bases and J by 2 bases, with 13 bases between them. Looking up the rest from reference TRBV2 and TRBJ2-5 gives the full variable domain: EPEVTQTPSHQVTQMGQEVILRCVPISNHLYFYWYRQILGQKVEFLVSFYNNEISEKSEIFDDQFSVERPDGSNFTLKIRSTKLEDSAMYFCASRGQLFQETQYFGPGTRLLVL.

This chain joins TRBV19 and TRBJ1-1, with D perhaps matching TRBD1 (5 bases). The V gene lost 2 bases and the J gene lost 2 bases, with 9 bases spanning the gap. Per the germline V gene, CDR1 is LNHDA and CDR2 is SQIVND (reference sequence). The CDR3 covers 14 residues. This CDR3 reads CASSIRGGNTEAFF. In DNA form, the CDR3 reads TGTGCCAGTAGTATAAGGGGAGGAAACACTGAAGCTTTCTTT.

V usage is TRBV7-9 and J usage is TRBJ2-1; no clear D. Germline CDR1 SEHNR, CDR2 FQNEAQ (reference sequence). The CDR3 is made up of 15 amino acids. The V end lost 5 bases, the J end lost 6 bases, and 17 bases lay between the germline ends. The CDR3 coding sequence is TGTGCCAGCAGCCCCGTCATGATGGGCCCCAATGAGCAGTTCTTC. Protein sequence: CASSPVMMGPNEQFF. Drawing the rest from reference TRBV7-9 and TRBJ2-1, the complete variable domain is DTGVSQNPRHKITKRGQNVTFRCDPISEHNRLYWYRQTLGQGPEFLTYFQNEAQLEKSRLLSDRFSAERPKGSFSTLEIQRTEQGDSAMYLCASSPVMMGPNEQFFGPGTRLTVL.

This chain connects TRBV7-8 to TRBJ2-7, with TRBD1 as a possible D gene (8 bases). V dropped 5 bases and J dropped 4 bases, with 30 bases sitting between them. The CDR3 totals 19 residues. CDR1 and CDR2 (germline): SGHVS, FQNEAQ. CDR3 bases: TGTGCCAGCAGCACAAAGCGCGGGGGAATCCGGACAGGGCAGTACGAGCAGTACTTC. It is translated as CASSTKRGGIRTGQYEQYF.

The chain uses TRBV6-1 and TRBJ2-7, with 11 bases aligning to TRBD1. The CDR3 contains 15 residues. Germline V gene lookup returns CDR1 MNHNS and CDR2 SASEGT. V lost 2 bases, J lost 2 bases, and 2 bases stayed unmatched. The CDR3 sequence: CASSEPGQGAYEQYV. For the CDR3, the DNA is TGTGCCAGCAGTGAACCGGGACAGGGGGCCTACGAGCAGTACGTC.

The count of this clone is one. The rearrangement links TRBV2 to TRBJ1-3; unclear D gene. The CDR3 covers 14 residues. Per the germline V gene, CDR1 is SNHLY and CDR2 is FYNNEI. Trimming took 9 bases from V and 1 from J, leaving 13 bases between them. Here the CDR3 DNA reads TGTGCCAGGGGAGGAGGCCAATCTGGAAACACCATATATTTT. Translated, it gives CARGGGQSGNTIYF.

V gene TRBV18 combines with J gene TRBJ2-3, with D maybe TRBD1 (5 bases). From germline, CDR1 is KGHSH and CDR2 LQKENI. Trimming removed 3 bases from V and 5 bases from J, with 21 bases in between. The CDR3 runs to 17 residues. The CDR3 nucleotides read TGTGCCAGCTCACCGTCCGACGGGCAGGGTGGTGTAGATACGCAGTATTTT. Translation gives CASSPSDGQGGVDTQYF.

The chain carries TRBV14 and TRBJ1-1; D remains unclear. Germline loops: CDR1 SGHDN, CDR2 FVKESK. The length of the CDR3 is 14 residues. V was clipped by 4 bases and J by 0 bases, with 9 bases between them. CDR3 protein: CASSRLTVNTEAFF. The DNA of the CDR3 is TGTGCCAGCAGCCGCCTTACAGTGAACACTGAAGCTTTCTTT.

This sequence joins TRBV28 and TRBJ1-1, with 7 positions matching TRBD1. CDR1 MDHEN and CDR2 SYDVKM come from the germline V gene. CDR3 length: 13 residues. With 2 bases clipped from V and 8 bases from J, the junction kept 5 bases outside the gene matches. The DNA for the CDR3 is TGTGCCAGCAGTTTACGGGGACAGTTCGAAGCTTTCTTT. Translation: CASSLRGQFEAFF. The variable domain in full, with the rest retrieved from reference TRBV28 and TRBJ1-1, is DVKVTQSSRYLVKRTGEKVFLECVQDMDHENMFWYRQDPGLGLRLIYFSYDVKMKEKGDIPEGYSVSREKKERFSLILESASTNQTSMYLCASSLRGQFEAFFGQGTRLTVV.

The CDR3 is CASSLHRDRGNTEAFF. DNA for the CDR3: TGCGCCAGCAGCCTCCACCGAGACAGGGGGAACACTGAAGCTTTCTTT. The V gene is TRBV4-1, the J gene TRBJ1-1; 8 bases are a match to TRBD1. Germline CDR1 is MGHRA and CDR2 is YSYEKL. The CDR3 sequence is 16 residues long. After removal of 4 bases from V and 1 base from J, the junction contained 8 bases not matched to a gene.

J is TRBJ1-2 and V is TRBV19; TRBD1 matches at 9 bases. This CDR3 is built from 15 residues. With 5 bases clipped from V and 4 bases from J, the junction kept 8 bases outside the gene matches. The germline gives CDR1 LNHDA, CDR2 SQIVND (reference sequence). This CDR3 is CASSETGTGSYGYTF. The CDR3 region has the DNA TGTGCCAGTAGTGAGACCGGGACAGGGTCCTATGGCTACACCTTC.

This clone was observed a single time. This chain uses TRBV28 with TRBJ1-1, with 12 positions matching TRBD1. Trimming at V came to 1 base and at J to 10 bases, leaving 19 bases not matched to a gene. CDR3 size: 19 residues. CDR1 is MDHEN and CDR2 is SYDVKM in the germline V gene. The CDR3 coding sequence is TGTGCCAGCAGTTTATCCACCCGCGGGACAGGGGGCGAGGGTTCGGGAGCTTTCTTT. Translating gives CASSLSTRGTGGEGSGAFF.

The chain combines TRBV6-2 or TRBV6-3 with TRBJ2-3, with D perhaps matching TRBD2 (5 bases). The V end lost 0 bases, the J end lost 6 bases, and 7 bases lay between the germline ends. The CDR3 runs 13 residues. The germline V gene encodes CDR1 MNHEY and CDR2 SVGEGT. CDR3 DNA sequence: TGTGCCAGCAGTTACTCCTCGGGGGATACGCAGTATTTT. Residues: CASSYSSGDTQYF.